This entry is about one T cell receptor beta chain. Its matching antigen is unknown. These data are taken from a study of T cell responses to AZD1222 COVID-19 vaccine. Study-level findings and limits: The study sampled repertoires only after the peak T cell response. Across spike, vaccine-associated CD4 TCRs were found, dominant at 160-218 and 743-854.

TCRdb's copy holds only in-frame clones and misses some; the assay was immunoSEQ multiplex PCR. The sample yields roughly 150,000 clones, roughly 90% seen once. Germline CDR1 is SGHTA and CDR2 is FQGNSA. This CDR3 spans 15 amino acids. Trimming left V 1 base short and J 6 bases short, with 16 bases between. The TCR originated in an adult in good health. J is TRBJ2-7 and V is TRBV7-2; D possibly uses TRBD1 or TRBD2 (5 bases each). Specimen: peripheral blood, collected on day 0 of AZD1222 vaccination. CDR3 amino acids: CASSLDSFGTGEQYF. As DNA, the CDR3 is TGTGCCAGCAGCTTAGACTCATTCGGGACGGGCGAGCAGTACTTC.